What follows are 6 T cell receptor beta chains derived from one specimen sequenced in a study of T-cell memory formation after mild COVID-19. Using its own MiXCR run on the 5' RACE reads, TCRdb lists one record per CDR3 protein. The data contain about 600,000 distinct CDR3 sequences, about a fifth of them singletons. The sample consisted of PBMCs or a T cell subset sorted from them (not recorded which). The receptors originated from an adult woman who had mild COVID-19 (a few samples of this study predate the infection). Cell type and time point are not known.

This chain connects TRBV24-1 to TRBJ1-1; D may be TRBD1 (5 bases). From germline, CDR1 is KGHDR and CDR2 SFDVKD. Between the trimmed V and J ends, which lost 3 bases and 0 bases, there was a span of 13 bases. The CDR3 has 16 residues. CDR3 in DNA: TGTGCCACCAGTGATAACTTCAGGGAATTGAACACTGAAGCTTTCTTT. Translated: CATSDNFRELNTEAFF.

The V and J genes are TRBV30 and TRBJ1-6; TRBD1 matches 8 bases. The V segment lost 4 bases and the J segment 6 bases; nucleotides outside the gene matches: 8. CDR1 is GTSNPN and CDR2 is SVGIG in the germline V gene (reference sequence). The CDR3 consists of 15 residues. CDR3 residues: CAWILTGASNSPLHF. Written as DNA, the CDR3 is TGTGCCTGGATTCTGACAGGGGCCTCTAATTCACCCCTCCACTTT.

V and J are TRBV6-2 or TRBV6-3 and TRBJ2-1; 9 bases align to TRBD1. After removal of 2 bases from V and 4 bases from J, the junction contained 6 bases not matched to a gene. From germline, CDR1 is MNHEY and CDR2 SVGEGT. This CDR3 is built from 16 residues. In DNA form, the CDR3 reads TGTGCCAGCAGTTACCTGGGACAGGGAGGGTACAATGAGCAGTTCTTC. Translation gives CASSYLGQGGYNEQFF.

This chain joins TRBV5-6 and TRBJ2-7; 7 positions match TRBD2. V lost 2 bases to trimming and J lost 1 base; unmatched junction nucleotides: 3. CDR1 and CDR2 (germline): SGHDT, YYEEEE. This CDR3 has 14 residues. CDR3 DNA sequence: TGTGCCAGCAGCTTTACTAGCGATTCCTACGAGCAGTACTTC. As protein: CASSFTSDSYEQYF.

The rearrangement joins TRBV29-1 to TRBJ1-1, with 7 bases identical to TRBD1. J was trimmed by 14 bases and V by 7 bases; bases with no gene match: 22. Germline V gene sequence: CDR1 SQVTM, CDR2 ANQGSEA. The CDR3 extends over 14 amino acids. CDR3 region: CSAKTGTDVGNDFF. CDR3 nucleotide sequence: TGCAGCGCGAAGACCGGGACAGACGTCGGGAATGACTTCTTT.

The table lists this clonotype with a few counts. The chain uses TRBV5-1 and TRBJ2-6; 9 nucleotides agree with TRBD1. The CDR3 consists of 19 residues. V lost 4 bases, J lost 4 bases, and 15 bases stayed unmatched. Germline lookup yields CDR1 SGHRS and CDR2 YFSETQ. DNA for the CDR3: TGCGCCAGCAGCCCGGAAGGAGCACAGGGGGCGACCGGGGCCAACGTCCTGACTTTC. Translated, it gives CASSPEGAQGATGANVLTF.